The 22 T cell receptor beta chains reported below all come from one sample, sequenced in a study of somatic mutations in cytotoxic T cells in rheumatoid arthritis. TCRdb keeps only in-frame clones here, not all; method: immunoSEQ multiplex PCR. The sample carries some 20,000 clones, approximately 83% recorded once. Sequencing was carried out using CD8+ T cells sorted from blood. The receptors shown here come from an adult with rheumatoid arthritis.

The rearrangement uses TRBV27 and TRBJ2-4, with D perhaps given as TRBD1 or TRBD2 (7 bases each). Germline CDR1 MNHEY, CDR2 SMNVEV (reference sequence). The CDR3 has 14 amino acids. Trimming removed 6 bases from V and 6 bases from J, with 15 bases in between. The CDR3 DNA sequence: TGTGCCAGCAGACAGGGGAGCGGGGTAAACATTCAGTACTTC. Amino acids: CASRQGSGVNIQYF.

This clone was seen just once. This chain joins TRBV7-9 and TRBJ2-5; D is unresolved. The J call is doubtful: the DNA matches TRBJ2-7 better. The CDR3 consists of 11 residues. The germline V gene has CDR1 SEHNR and CDR2 FQNEAQ (reference sequence). The CDR3 spells CASSPGYEQYF. The CDR3 region has the DNA TGTGCCAGCAGCCCGGGCTACGAGCAGTACTTC.

The rearrangement joins TRBV28 to TRBJ2-7; D might be TRBD1 (6 bases). Germline V CDR1 and CDR2: MDHEN, SYDVKM. V lost 6 bases and J lost 2, with 11 bases in between. CDR3 length: 13 amino acids. In DNA, the CDR3 is TGTGCCAGCAGCGCCACAGGGACCTACGAGCAGTACGTC. Amino acid sequence: CASSATGTYEQYV.

In this sample, this clone turned up a few times. The chain recombines TRBV19 with TRBJ1-2, with 9 bases fitting TRBD1. The length of the CDR3 is 13 residues. Germline CDR1 and CDR2: LNHDA and SQIVND (reference sequence). V lost 5 bases, J lost 7 bases, and 5 bases stayed unmatched. Here the CDR3 DNA reads TGTGCCAGTAGTCTACAGGGGGCTCGTGGCTACACCTTC. Its translation: CASSLQGARGYTF.

By sample share, this clone is medium-sized. The chain uses TRBV25-1 and TRBJ1-2, with 7 nucleotides matching TRBD1. The CDR3 covers 14 residues. The germline V gene has CDR1 MGHDK and CDR2 SYGVNS. J gave up 8 bases and V 4 bases, and 10 bases lay outside the gene matches. The CDR3 sequence is CASSGEDRASGYTF. CDR3 bases: TGTGCCAGCAGTGGAGAAGACAGGGCCAGCGGCTACACCTTC.

The sample holds one count of this clone. This chain connects TRBV25-1 to TRBJ2-3, with 9 bases aligning to TRBD2. Germline CDR1 and CDR2: MGHDK and SYGVNS. Trimming took 2 bases from V and 2 from J; bases not matched to a gene: 2. The CDR3 runs 15 residues. The CDR3, as DNA: TGTGCCAGCAGTGAACAGCGGGGGGTCACAGATACGCAGTATTTT. This sequence encodes CASSEQRGVTDTQYF.

The chain joins TRBV2 to TRBJ2-2, with a weak D call TRBD1 (9 bases). Germline CDR1 and CDR2: SNHLY and FYNNEI. CDR3 length: 19 residues. Between the trimmed V and J ends, which lost 5 bases and 5 bases, there was a span of 27 bases. The CDR3 nucleotides are TGTGCCAGCAGTTACAGGGGGCATTTGGCGGGAGGAAGGACCGGGGAGCTGTTTTTT. Protein product: CASSYRGHLAGGRTGELFF. Full variable domain (remainder filled in from reference TRBV2 and TRBJ2-2): EPEVTQTPSHQVTQMGQEVILRCVPISNHLYFYWYRQILGQKVEFLVSFYNNEISEKSEIFDDQFSVERPDGSNFTLKIRSTKLEDSAMYFCASSYRGHLAGGRTGELFFGEGSRLTVL.

This chain uses TRBV2 with TRBJ2-3; D remains ambiguous. V dropped 3 bases and J dropped 5 bases, with 6 bases sitting between them. The CDR3 length is 12 residues. In germline, CDR1 is SNHLY, CDR2 FYNNEI. The CDR3, as DNA: TGTGCCAGCAGTGACCACAAAGATACGCAGTATTTT. Translating it yields CASSDHKDTQYF.

V gene TRBV6-6 combines with J gene TRBJ2-1; 12 positions agree with TRBD2. CDR1 MNHNY and CDR2 SVGAGI come from the germline V gene (reference sequence). J gave up 7 bases and V 6 bases, and 10 bases lay outside the gene matches. The CDR3 is made up of 16 amino acids. In DNA form, the CDR3 reads TGTGCCAGCAGCCACCGCCTAGCGGGGGGGCAGAATGAGCAGTTCTTC. Amino acids: CASSHRLAGGQNEQFF.

The chain employs TRBV7-6 and TRBJ2-3; 8 bases agree with TRBD2. This CDR3 comprises 16 residues. Losses at the gene ends were 1 base for V and 0 bases for J; bases not matched to a gene: 3. Germline lookup yields CDR1 SGHVS and CDR2 FNYEAQ. The CDR3 region is CASSLEAGGSTDTQYF. The DNA of the CDR3 is TGTGCCAGCAGCTTAGAGGCGGGAGGAAGCACAGATACGCAGTATTTT.

The chain is built from TRBV5-4 and TRBJ1-4; perhaps TRBD1 as D (5 bases). The CDR3 contains 14 residues. Germline CDR1 reads SGHNT; CDR2 reads YYREEE (reference sequence). V gave up 4 bases and J gave up 5 bases, with 12 bases separating them. CDR3 in amino acids: CASSRAGENEKLFF. The CDR3, as DNA: TGTGCCAGCAGCCGCGCGGGGGAAAATGAAAAACTGTTTTTT. The complete variable domain, with remaining parts taken from reference TRBV5-4 and TRBJ1-4, reads ETGVTQSPTHLIKTRGQQVTLRCSSQSGHNTVSWYQQALGQGPQFIFQYYREEENGRGNFPPRFSGLQFPNYSSELNVNALELDDSALYLCASSRAGENEKLFFGSGTQLSVL.

The chain is built from TRBV19 and TRBJ1-2; D gene uncertain. In germline, CDR1 is LNHDA, CDR2 SQIVND (reference sequence). The CDR3 consists of 12 residues. V was shortened by 4 bases and J by 4 bases, with 7 bases between the two germline ends. DNA for the CDR3: TGTGCCAGTAGTAGAAGACCCTATGGCTACACCTTC. Protein product: CASSRRPYGYTF.

The sample holds one count of this clone. J is TRBJ2-7 and V is TRBV28, with D possibly being TRBD2 (6 bases). V dropped 3 bases and J dropped 6 bases, with 9 bases sitting between them. Germline V gene data show CDR1 as MDHEN and CDR2 as SYDVKM. The CDR3 totals 12 residues. The CDR3 DNA reads TGTGCCAGCAGTTTGGAGGGTTCCGAGCAGTACGTC. The encoded protein is CASSLEGSEQYV.

V usage is TRBV9 and J usage is TRBJ2-3; possibly TRBD2 for D (6 bases). The CDR3 extends over 16 amino acids. Trimming shortened V by 0 bases and J by 3 bases, and 14 bases separated the two germline ends. CDR1 is SGDLS and CDR2 is YYNGEE in the germline V gene. The CDR3: CASSVEAGSGTDTQYF. The CDR3 nucleotides are TGTGCCAGCAGCGTAGAGGCCGGGAGTGGTACAGATACGCAGTATTTT.

The chain couples TRBV27 to TRBJ2-3; 16 bases fit TRBD2. V was clipped by 7 bases and J by 4 bases; unmatched bases: 5. The CDR3 sequence is 16 residues long. Looked up from germline, CDR1 is MNHEY and CDR2 is SMNVEV (reference sequence). The CDR3 loop is CASTKGLAGGADTQYF. The CDR3 DNA reads TGTGCCAGCACTAAGGGACTAGCGGGAGGGGCAGATACGCAGTATTTT.

The chain links TRBV7-2 to TRBJ2-2; D is ambiguous. The CDR3 length is 14 residues. Trimming shortened V by 6 bases and J by 2 bases, and 10 bases separated the two germline ends. CDR1 and CDR2 from the germline V gene are SGHTA and FQGNSA. Written as DNA, the CDR3 is TGTGCCAGCAGGCCCGGGCCTAACACCGGGGAGCTGTTTTTT. This translates into CASRPGPNTGELFF. Using reference TRBV7-2 and TRBJ2-2 for the parts outside the CDR3, the full variable domain is GAGVSQSPSNKVTEKGKDVELRCDPISGHTALYWYRQSLGQGLEFLIYFQGNSAPDKSGLPSDRFSAERTGGSVSTLTIQRTQQEDSAVYLCASRPGPNTGELFFGEGSRLTVL.

The chain couples TRBV11-3 to TRBJ1-2; D not certain. V lost 3 bases to trimming and J lost 3 bases, with 11 bases between them. CDR1 is SGHNT and CDR2 is YENEEA in the germline V gene. The CDR3 loop spans 14 amino acids. The CDR3 spells CASSLVGSHYGYTF. CDR3 coding DNA: TGTGCCAGCAGCTTGGTTGGGAGCCACTATGGCTACACCTTC.

This sequence joins TRBV5-5 and TRBJ2-5, with TRBD1 matching over 7 bases. Germline V gives CDR1 SGHKS, CDR2 YYEKEE (reference sequence). CDR3 size: 16 residues. The ends lost 3 bases at V and 0 bases at J; junction bases unmatched: 8. CDR3 nucleotides: TGTGCCAGCAGCTACGGGGTAGACAGGGACCAAGAGACCCAGTACTTC. Translating it yields CASSYGVDRDQETQYF.

V is TRBV18 and J is TRBJ2-7; TRBD1 aligns across 7 bases. The germline CDR1 and CDR2 sequences are KGHSH and LQKENI. The CDR3 covers 14 residues. V shed 3 bases and J 3 bases; nucleotides not matched to a gene: 5. Here the CDR3 reads CASSPQDRLYEQYF. CDR3 sequence (DNA): TGTGCCAGCTCACCCCAGGACAGGCTCTACGAGCAGTACTTC. Supplemented by reference TRBV18 and TRBJ2-7, the full variable domain reads NAGVMQNPRHLVRRRGQEARLRCSPMKGHSHVYWYRQLPEEGLKFMVYLQKENIIDESGMPKERFSAEFPKEGPSILRIQQVVRGDSAAYFCASSPQDRLYEQYFGPGTRLTVT.

The chain employs TRBV9 and TRBJ1-4, with a possible D match to TRBD1 (6 bases). The CDR3 loop spans 14 amino acids. Between the trimmed V and J ends, which lost 5 bases and 7 bases, there was a span of 15 bases. Germline-derived CDR1 and CDR2 are SGDLS and YYNGEE. CDR3 sequence: CASSLGGRGEKLFF. The CDR3 DNA reads as TGTGCCAGCAGTTTAGGGGGGCGCGGTGAAAAACTGTTTTTT.

This clone was detected once. The rearrangement joins TRBV9 to TRBJ1-5, with D unclear. The germline V and J ends were trimmed by 0 bases and 1 base, with 5 bases remaining between them. The CDR3 totals 14 residues. Germline values: CDR1 SGDLS, CDR2 YYNGEE. CDR3 sequence reads: CASSVGPSNQPQHF. The CDR3 DNA sequence: TGTGCCAGCAGCGTAGGGCCCAGCAATCAGCCCCAGCATTTT.

The chain employs TRBV6-6 and TRBJ1-5, with D uncertain. From germline, CDR1 is MNHNY and CDR2 SVGAGI (reference sequence). CDR3 length equals 11 residues. V was pared by 5 bases and J by 15 bases, with 14 bases between. This chain's CDR3 is CASSLDRTRHF. Written as DNA, the CDR3 is TGTGCCAGCAGTCTGGATCGAACAAGGCATTTT.